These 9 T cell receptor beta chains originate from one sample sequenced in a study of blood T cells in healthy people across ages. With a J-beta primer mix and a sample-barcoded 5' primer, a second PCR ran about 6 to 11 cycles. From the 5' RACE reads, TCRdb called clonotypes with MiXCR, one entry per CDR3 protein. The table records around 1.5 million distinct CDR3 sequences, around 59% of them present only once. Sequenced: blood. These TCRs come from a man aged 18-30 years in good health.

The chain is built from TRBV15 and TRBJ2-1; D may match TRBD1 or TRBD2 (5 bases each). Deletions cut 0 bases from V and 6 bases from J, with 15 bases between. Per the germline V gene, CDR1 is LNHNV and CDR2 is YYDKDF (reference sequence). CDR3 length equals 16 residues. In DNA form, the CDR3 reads TGTGCCACCAGCAGAGAAGGGACCAGGATGTCCAATGAGCAGTTCTTC. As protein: CATSREGTRMSNEQFF.

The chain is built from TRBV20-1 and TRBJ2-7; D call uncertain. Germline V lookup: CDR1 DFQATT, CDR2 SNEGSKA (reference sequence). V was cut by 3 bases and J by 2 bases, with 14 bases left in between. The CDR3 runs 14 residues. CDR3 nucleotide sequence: TGCAGTGCTAGGCCCTTGGGCAAGCCCTACGAGCAGTACTTC. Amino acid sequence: CSARPLGKPYEQYF.

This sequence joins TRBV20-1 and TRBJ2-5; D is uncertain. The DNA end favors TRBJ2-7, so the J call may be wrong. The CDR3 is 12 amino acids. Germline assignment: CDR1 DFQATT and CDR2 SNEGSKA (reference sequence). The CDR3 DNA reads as TGCAGTGCTAGTCTGCAGAGCTACGAGCAGTACTTC. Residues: CSASLQSYEQYF.

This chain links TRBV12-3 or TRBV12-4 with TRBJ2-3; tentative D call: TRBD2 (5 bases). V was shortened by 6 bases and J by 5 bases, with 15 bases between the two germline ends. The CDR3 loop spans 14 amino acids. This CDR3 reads CASSSGLTIDTQYF. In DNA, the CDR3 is TGTGCCAGCAGCTCCGGACTGACGATAGATACGCAGTATTTT.

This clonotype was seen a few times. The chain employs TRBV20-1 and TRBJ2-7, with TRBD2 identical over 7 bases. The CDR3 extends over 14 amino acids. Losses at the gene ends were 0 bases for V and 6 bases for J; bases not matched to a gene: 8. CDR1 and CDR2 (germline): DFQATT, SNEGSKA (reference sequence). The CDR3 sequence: CSARDAGVSLEQYF. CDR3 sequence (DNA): TGCAGTGCTAGAGATGCGGGAGTATCCCTCGAGCAGTACTTC.

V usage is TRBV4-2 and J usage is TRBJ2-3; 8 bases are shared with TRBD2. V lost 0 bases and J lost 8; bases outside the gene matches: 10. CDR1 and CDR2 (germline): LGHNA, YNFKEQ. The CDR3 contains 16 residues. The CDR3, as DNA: TGTGCCAGCAGCCAAGAAGCGGGAGATGTTGCAGCTACGCAGTATTTT. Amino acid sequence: CASSQEAGDVAATQYF.

The DNA of the CDR3 is TGTGCCAGCAGCTTAGATCAGGGAAAGTCTCGCGGCTACACCTTC. Protein: CASSLDQGKSRGYTF. This sequence joins TRBV7-9 and TRBJ1-2, with D possibly TRBD1 on 5 matching bases. The CDR3 length is 15 residues. The V gene lost 1 base and the J gene lost 8 bases, with 17 bases spanning the gap. The germline gives CDR1 SEHNR, CDR2 FQNEAQ (reference sequence).

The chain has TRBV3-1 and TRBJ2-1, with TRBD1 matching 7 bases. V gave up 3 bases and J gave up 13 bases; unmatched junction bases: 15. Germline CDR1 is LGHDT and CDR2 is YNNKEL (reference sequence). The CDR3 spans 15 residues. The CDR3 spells CASSHLGQSVETQFF. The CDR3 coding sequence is TGTGCCAGCAGCCATTTGGGACAGTCGGTAGAGACCCAGTTCTTC.

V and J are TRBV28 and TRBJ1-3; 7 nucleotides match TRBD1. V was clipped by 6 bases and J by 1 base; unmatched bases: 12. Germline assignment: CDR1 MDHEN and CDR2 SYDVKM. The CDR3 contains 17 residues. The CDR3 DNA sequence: TGTGCCAGCAGCGGACCCATACAGGGGAGGTCTGGAAACACCATATATTTT. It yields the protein CASSGPIQGRSGNTIYF. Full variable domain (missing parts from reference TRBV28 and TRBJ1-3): DVKVTQSSRYLVKRTGEKVFLECVQDMDHENMFWYRQDPGLGLRLIYFSYDVKMKEKGDIPEGYSVSREKKERFSLILESASTNQTSMYLCASSGPIQGRSGNTIYFGEGSWLTVV.